This TCR beta chain was retrieved from a study of T cells expressing NK-cell markers. About the study: HCMV seropositivity characterized seven of the eight sequenced donors, and seronegativity one.

The CDR3 extends over 15 amino acids. Germline-derived CDR1 and CDR2 are MDHEN and SYDVKM. TCRdb processed the 5' RACE reads again and assigns one entry to each CDR3 protein, with no DNA. In total, the table holds 500,000 or so distinct CDR3 sequences. Concerning this clonotype: The antigen is unknown.

Study-wide points: The contribution of dominant NKG2C+ clonotypes to CD8+ T cells in more than five donors was roughly 1.0-7.0%.

This TCR came from a man in his late teens or twenties in good health. The chain uses TRBV28 and TRBJ2-1; the D call from TCRdb, TRBD1, cannot be confirmed without DNA. The material sequenced was blood T cells: a sorted CD56 or NKG2C T cell subset, CD4+ or CD8+ T cells, or bulk PBMC T cells (not recorded which). CDR3 region: CASSLVAEGRNEQFF.